This T cell receptor beta chain was found in a study of shared clonotypes between healthy human individuals. The genomic DNA of each subset was split evenly across several immunoSEQ plates. Assay: immunoSEQ multiplex PCR; the TCRdb copy retains only in-frame clones and omits some. The data show around 2,100,000 clones, about 95% seen once. Details on this clone: At one of its ends the junction is not consistent with the germline gene, which may arise from a read error.

The naive CD8 population came from CD45RO-negative cells selected for CCR7, without terminally differentiated effector memory CD45RA+ cells. From germline, CDR1 is MNHEY and CDR2 SMNVEV (reference sequence). This CDR3 has 12 amino acids. The material sequenced was naive CD8+ T cells sorted from blood. The clonotype comes from a man aged 18 to 29 in good health. V gene TRBV27 combines with J gene TRBJ2-1; 8 bases agree with TRBD2. The chain's CDR3 is CAAGTRYNEQFF. DNA for the CDR3: TGCGCCGCGGGGACTAGATACAATGAGCAGTTCTTC.